The rows below give T cell receptor beta chains drawn from one sample of a study of blood T cells in healthy people across ages. TCRdb passed the 5' RACE reads through MiXCR, listing each CDR3 protein once. Of about 670,000 distinct CDR3 sequences listed, about 43% are singletons. Sequenced: blood. The receptors originated from a man older than 75 in good health. Each CDR3 is given with its conserved first and last residue. Fields, in order: clone size, J gene, V gene, D gene, CDR3 DNA, CDR3 protein. D genes are given only for firm matches. The size entry is marked missing in some rows and otherwise reads once, few, many or a size class.

.	TRBJ1-4	TRBV5-1	.	TGCGCCAGCAGCTTGACACTTCGGACAGACGAAAAACTGTTTTTT	CASSLTLRTDEKLFF
few	TRBJ2-1	TRBV4-2	TRBD2	TGTGCCAGCAGCCAAGTTCCGGGAGGGCCTTTGAATGAGCAGTTCTTC	CASSQVPGGPLNEQFF
.	TRBJ2-5	TRBV7-9	TRBD1	TGTGCCAGCATCCTCCAGGGGGTCCAAGAGACCCAGTACTTC	CASILQGVQETQYF
.	TRBJ2-5	TRBV6-2/TRBV6-3	.	TGTGCCAGCAGTCCCGACAGCAGAGAGCAGTACTTC	CASSPDSREQYF
many	TRBJ2-5	TRBV7-2	TRBD2	TGTGCCAGCAGCTTAGCCCCCCGACTAGCTGCACAAGAGACCCAGTACTTC	CASSLAPRLAAQETQYF
.	TRBJ1-5	TRBV30	.	TGTGCCTGGAGTCCAGGGGAAGTCTTCAATCAGCCCCAGCATTTT	CAWSPGEVFNQPQHF
many	TRBJ2-3	TRBV29-1	.	TGCAGCGTTGAAAATGAGACTTATAGCACAGATACGCAGTATTTT	CSVENETYSTDTQYF
many	TRBJ2-7	TRBV20-1	TRBD2	TGCAGTGCGGGGAGGGAGCGGGGCGAGCAGTACTTC	CSAGRERGEQYF
.	TRBJ1-4	TRBV29-1	.	TGCAACGTTGAAGTCCCAGGGGCTAATGAAAAACTGTTTTTT	CNVEVPGANEKLFF
.	TRBJ2-4	TRBV3-1	.	TGTGCCAGCAGCCAAGATGGGCAAAGCATTCAGTACTTC	CASSQDGQSIQYF
.	TRBJ2-5	TRBV6-8	TRBD1	TGTGCCAGCATTAGCCCACCTTCCTGGGACAGGGAGCAAGAGACCCAGTACTTC	CASISPPSWDREQETQYF
many	TRBJ2-3	TRBV5-6	TRBD2	TGTGCCAGCAGCTTAGTAACGGGGGGGTTCACAGATACGCAGTATTTT	CASSLVTGGFTDTQYF
many	TRBJ2-5	TRBV6-2/TRBV6-3	TRBD2	TGTGCCAGCAGTTACTCGAGACTAGCGGGAGGCCTACAAGAGACCCAGTACTTC	CASSYSRLAGGLQETQYF
few	TRBJ2-6	TRBV11-1	TRBD1	TGTGCCAGCAGCTCCCAGGGGGCGTCTGGGGCCAACGTCCTGACTTTC	CASSSQGASGANVLTF
.	TRBJ2-7	TRBV11-2	.	TGTGCCAGCACCACTAAAGGTGGGCACGAGCAGTACTTC	CASTTKGGHEQYF
.	TRBJ2-7	TRBV5-1	TRBD1	TGCGCCAGCAGCACGACAGGGAATACCTACGAGCAGTACTTC	CASSTTGNTYEQYF
.	TRBJ2-5	TRBV28	.	TGTGCCAGCATTTCCTCAGGGGAAGAGACCCAGTACTTC	CASISSGEETQYF
.	TRBJ2-7	TRBV9	.	TGTGCCAGCAGCGTAGTTGGCGGAGCCTACGAGCAGTACTTC	CASSVVGGAYEQYF
many	TRBJ2-7	TRBV6-2/TRBV6-3	.	TGTGCCAGCAGTCTCCGGGGAGAGCAGTACTTC	CASSLRGEQYF
few	TRBJ2-4	TRBV10-3	.	TGTGCCATCAGTGGAACGGATTTAGGGGGTAAAAACATTCAGTACTTC	CAISGTDLGGKNIQYF
many	TRBJ2-3	TRBV5-1	.	TGCGCCAGCAGCTTGGAGGGGGACGACATCACAGATACGCAGTATTTT	CASSLEGDDITDTQYF
.	TRBJ2-7	TRBV7-6	TRBD2	TGTGCCAGCAGCTTATGGTCAGCTACCGAGCGGGAGGGCACCTACGAGCAGTACTTC	CASSLWSATEREGTYEQYF
.	TRBJ2-7	TRBV7-2	TRBD1	TGTGCCAGCAGCCCAGCCGGGACAGGGGACTCCTACGAGCAGTACTTC	CASSPAGTGDSYEQYF
.	TRBJ2-2	TRBV29-1	.	TGCGGCGTTATCGCAAACACCGGGGAGCTGTTTTTT	CGVIANTGELFF
many	TRBJ2-3	TRBV3-1	.	TGTGCCAGCAGCACAGGGTTTAGCACAGATACGCAGTATTTT	CASSTGFSTDTQYF